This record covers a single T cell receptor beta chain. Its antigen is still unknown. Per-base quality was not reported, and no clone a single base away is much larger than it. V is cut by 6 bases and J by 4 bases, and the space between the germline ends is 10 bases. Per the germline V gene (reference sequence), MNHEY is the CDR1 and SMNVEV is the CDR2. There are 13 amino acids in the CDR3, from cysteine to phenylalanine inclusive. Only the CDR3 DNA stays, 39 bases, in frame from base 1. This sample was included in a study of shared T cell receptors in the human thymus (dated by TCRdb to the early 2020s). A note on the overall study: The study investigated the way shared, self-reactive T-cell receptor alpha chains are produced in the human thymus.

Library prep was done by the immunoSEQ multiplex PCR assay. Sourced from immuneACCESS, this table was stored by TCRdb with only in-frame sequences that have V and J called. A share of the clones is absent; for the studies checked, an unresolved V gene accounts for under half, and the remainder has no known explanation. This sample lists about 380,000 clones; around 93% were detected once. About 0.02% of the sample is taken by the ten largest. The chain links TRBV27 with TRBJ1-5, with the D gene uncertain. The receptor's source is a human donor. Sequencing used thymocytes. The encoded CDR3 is CASSPRVNQPQHF. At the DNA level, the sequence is TGTGCCAGCAGCCCCCGGGTTAATCAGCCCCAGCATTTT.